This TCR beta chain was documented in a study of T cells after yellow fever vaccination. Study-level points and caveats: Only a small proportion of the clonotypes turned up in both the CD4 and the CD8 compartments, likely arising from convergent recombination.

Each CDR3 protein gets one entry after TCRdb re-called the 5' RACE reads with MiXCR. The data show hundreds of thousands of distinct CDR3 sequences, more than 5.5% seen once. Remarks on this clonotype: Antigen specificity is unknown.

This CDR3 is 16 amino acids long. The clonotype originates from a young man who received the YFV17D yellow fever vaccine. Sequencing was performed on PBMCs, taken 5 days after the yellow fever booster vaccination. This chain uses TRBV21-1 with TRBJ1-3; the D call in the table, TRBD1, was not verified against the DNA. TRBV21-1 is reported as a pseudogene. The chain's CDR3 is CASSKVKRRGGNTIYF. CDR3 coding DNA: TGTGCCAGCAGCAAAGTCAAAAGGAGAGGGGGAAACACCATATATTTT.